This record covers a single TCR beta chain. This record belongs to a study of blood T cell repertoires in COVID-19. TCRdb's copy holds only in-frame clones and misses some; the assay was immunoSEQ multiplex PCR. The table has about 180,000 clones, 89% seen once. V dropped 5 bases and J dropped 4; count of bases not matched to a gene: 8. This CDR3 has 17 amino acids. Germline CDR1 reads SEHNR; CDR2 reads FQNEAQ (reference sequence). Sequencing was done on a sample of peripheral blood. The clonotype was recovered from a man between 18 and 29 years old who had recovered from COVID-19. The gene calls are TRBV7-9 and TRBJ2-2, with 12 bases fitting TRBD2. The CDR3 loop reads CASSPRLAGVPTGELFF. Written as DNA, the CDR3 is TGTGCCAGCAGCCCTCGACTAGCGGGAGTACCCACCGGGGAGCTGTTTTTT.